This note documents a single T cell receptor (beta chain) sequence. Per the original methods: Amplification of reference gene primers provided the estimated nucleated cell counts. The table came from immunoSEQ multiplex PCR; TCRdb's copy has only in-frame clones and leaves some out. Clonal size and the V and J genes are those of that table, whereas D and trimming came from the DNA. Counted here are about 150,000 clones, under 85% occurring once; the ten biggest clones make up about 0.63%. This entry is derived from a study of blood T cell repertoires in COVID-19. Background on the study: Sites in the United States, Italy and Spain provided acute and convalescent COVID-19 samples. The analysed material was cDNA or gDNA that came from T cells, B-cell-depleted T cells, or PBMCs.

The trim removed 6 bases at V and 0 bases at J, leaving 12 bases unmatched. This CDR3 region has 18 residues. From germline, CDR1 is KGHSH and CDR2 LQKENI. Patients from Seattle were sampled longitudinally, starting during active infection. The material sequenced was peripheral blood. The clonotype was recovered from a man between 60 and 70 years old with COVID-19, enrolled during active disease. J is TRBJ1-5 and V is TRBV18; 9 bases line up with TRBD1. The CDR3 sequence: CASSRGTGTLYSNQPQHF. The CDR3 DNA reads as TGTGCCAGCTCCCGAGGGACAGGGACACTCTATAGCAATCAGCCCCAGCATTTT.